The rows below give T cell receptor beta chains drawn from one sample of a study of shared clonotypes between healthy human individuals. Produced via immunoSEQ multiplex PCR; TCRdb's table is partial and in-frame only. The profile covers some 500,000 clones, with 90% to 96% appearing a single time and about 0.064% taken by the ten largest. The sequenced sample consisted of naive CD4+ T cells sorted from blood. Receptors were obtained from a woman aged 25 to 39 in good health. Both conserved end residues are trimmed from each CDR3. Fields, in order: V gene, J gene, CDR3 protein.

TRBV5-1	TRBJ2-2	ASSLSRSTGELF
TRBV4-1	TRBJ1-5	ASSHQPGGIGNQPQH
TRBV27	TRBJ2-7	ASSSSRRERNYEQY
TRBV4-2	TRBJ2-5	ASSQGGDLETQY
TRBV4-1	TRBJ1-6	ASSQETGGGVPLH
TRBV2	NA	ASIGTGTYEQY
TRBV6-6	TRBJ1-1	ASSYGQGNTEAF
TRBV2	TRBJ2-7	ASRGGYEQY
TRBV2	TRBJ2-1	ASRRAGPPGEQF
TRBV27	TRBJ2-1	ASSFHLGPPGGHNEQF
TRBV2	TRBJ1-1	ASAGVHTEAF
TRBV28	TRBJ2-3	ASSSSGQGFTDTQY
TRBV27	TRBJ2-7	ASSFSGLTYEQY
TRBV27	TRBJ2-1	ASRTRATKENEQF
TRBV28	TRBJ2-5	ASSFRGPQY
TRBV5-1	TRBJ2-1	ASTSINEQF
TRBV4-1	TRBJ1-2	ASSQGGQGRYGYT
TRBV5-5	TRBJ2-7	ASSGRGPYEQY
TRBV4-2	TRBJ2-7	ASSQEYEQY
TRBV7-9	TRBJ1-4	ASSLAKEVEKLF
TRBV19	TRBJ1-2	AGGGQGGGYT
TRBV2	TRBJ1-4	ASSKLRGPNEKLF
TRBV19	TRBJ1-5	ASSGQGSQPQH
TRBV28	TRBJ2-5	ASSSVQREGETQY
TRBV30	TRBJ1-5	AWATGGGQPQH
TRBV10-3	TRBJ2-2	AISLAGTGELF
TRBV19	TRBJ1-3	ASSRAEGRRHSGNTIY
TRBV19	TRBJ2-1	ASSLETGNNEQF
TRBV27	TRBJ2-7	ASSFDPPRRSIEQY
TRBV5-1	TRBJ2-7	ASSPVAGEGLEQY
TRBV4-1	TRBJ2-1	ASSQGERARRNEQF
TRBV29-1	TRBJ1-1	SVDNGDTEAF
TRBV10-3	TRBJ2-1	AIKIGRQTSEDEQF
TRBV6-6	TRBJ1-5	ASSYDPQGEPQH
TRBV6-5	TRBJ2-3	ASSPRTPADTQY
TRBV10-3	TRBJ2-1	AISESRNEQF
TRBV15	TRBJ2-7	ATSRDPDWGEKVYEQY
TRBV12-1	TRBJ2-7	ASSFAPRDRGHEQY
TRBV4-2	TRBJ2-2	ASSPTGGDTGELF
TRBV19	TRBJ2-1	ASSGQFYNEQF
TRBV18	TRBJ1-2	ASSPGRQHGYT
TRBV11-2	TRBJ2-5	ASSSQETQY
TRBV9	TRBJ2-7	ASSPVGTGAYEQY
TRBV7-9	TRBJ2-7	ASSLGSGSDYEQY
TRBV28	TRBJ1-6	ASSVQGRGNSPLH
TRBV28	TRBJ2-2	ASISHQGQGFGELF
TRBV6-6	TRBJ2-1	ASSYGDIFRLNEQF
TRBV7-3	TRBJ1-1	ASSLGKTEAF
TRBV19	TRBJ2-7	ASSIVGAGYEQY
TRBV6-1	TRBJ1-3	ASNADNSGNTIY
TRBV9	NA	ASSVDGPSTYEQY
TRBV7-2	TRBJ1-1	ASSLYWSTEAF
TRBV11-2	TRBJ2-4	ASSLGVSGSSLNIQY
TRBV27	TRBJ1-2	ASTPGTGRGLEGYT
TRBV4-1	TRBJ1-2	ASSQLRTGGGYT
TRBV30	TRBJ1-2	AWTLTGANYGYT
TRBV18	TRBJ1-1	ASSRGANTEAF
TRBV6-6	TRBJ1-3	ASGGTSRNTIY
TRBV2	TRBJ2-7	ASSERGPSLGEQY